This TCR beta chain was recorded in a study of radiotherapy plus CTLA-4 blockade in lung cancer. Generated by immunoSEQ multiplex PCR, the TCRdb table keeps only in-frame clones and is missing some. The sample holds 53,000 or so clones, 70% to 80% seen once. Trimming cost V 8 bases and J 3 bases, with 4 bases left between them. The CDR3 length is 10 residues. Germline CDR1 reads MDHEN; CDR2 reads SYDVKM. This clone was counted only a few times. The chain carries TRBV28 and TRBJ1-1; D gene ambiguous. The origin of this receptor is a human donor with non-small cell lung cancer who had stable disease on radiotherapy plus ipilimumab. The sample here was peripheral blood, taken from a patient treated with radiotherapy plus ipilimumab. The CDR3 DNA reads TGTGCCAGCGCTGACACTGAAGCTTTCTTT. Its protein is CASADTEAFF.